One and the same sample provided the 15 T cell receptor beta chains below, sequenced in a study of shared clonotypes between healthy human individuals. Naive CD8 cells, CD45RO-negative and positively selected for CCR7, excluded terminally differentiated effector memory CD45RA+ cells. The protocol was immunoSEQ multiplex PCR, while the TCRdb copy is restricted to in-frame clones and leaves out a portion. In the table there are millions of clones, about 95% of which are singletons. The sequencing sample was made of naive CD8+ T cells sorted from blood. These receptor sequences come from a man younger than 35 in good health.

The chain links TRBV9 to TRBJ1-4; D may be TRBD1 (5 bases). The V gene lost 2 bases and the J gene lost 8 bases, with 13 bases spanning the gap. The CDR3 loop spans 14 amino acids. CDR1 is SGDLS and CDR2 is YYNGEE in the germline V gene. The CDR3 DNA sequence: TGTGCCAGCAGCGTTGGGGGACGCCCGGAAAAACTGTTTTTT. As protein: CASSVGGRPEKLFF.

This clone was seen once. V and J are TRBV7-6 and TRBJ2-5; TRBD2 agrees at 7 bases. This CDR3 region has 15 residues. Germline values: CDR1 SGHVS, CDR2 FNYEAQ. V lost 1 base to trimming and J lost 2 bases; unmatched junction nucleotides: 4. The CDR3 DNA sequence: TGTGCCAGCAGCTTAGAAGCGGGAATACAAGAGACCCAGTACTTC. Translation gives CASSLEAGIQETQYF.

To note about this clone: The junction shows a germline mismatch at one end, possibly a read error. The J gene is TRBJ1-3, the V gene TRBV7-7, with 9 bases aligning to TRBD1. Germline V gene sequence: CDR1 SSHAT, CDR2 FNYEAQ (reference sequence). This CDR3 has 15 residues. In DNA, the CDR3 is TGTGCTAGCAGCCCGGGACAGGGCCCTGGAAACACCATATATTTT. Amino acids: CASSPGQGPGNTIYF.

As to this clone: In the same sample, other DNA sequences code for this CDR3. This sequence joins TRBV7-9 and TRBJ2-5; no definite D call. Germline-derived CDR1 and CDR2 are SEHNR and FQNEAQ (reference sequence). The V end lost 5 bases, the J end lost 3 bases, and 10 bases lay between the germline ends. This CDR3 comprises 13 residues. Here the CDR3 reads CASSLDPEETQYF. CDR3 coding DNA: TGTGCCAGCAGCCTCGACCCCGAAGAGACCCAGTACTTC.

The J gene is TRBJ1-1, the V gene TRBV2; 12 bases match TRBD1. J lost 4 bases, V lost 5 bases, and 5 bases had no gene match. Per germline, CDR1 SNHLY and CDR2 FYNNEI. The CDR3 spans 15 residues. As DNA, the CDR3 is TGTGCCAGCAGTACGGGACAGGGGGCTGTCACTGAAGCTTTCTTT. Protein product: CASSTGQGAVTEAFF.

V and J are TRBV27 and TRBJ2-7; D is unclear. The germline V and J ends were trimmed by 5 bases and 0 bases, with 14 bases remaining between them. Germline values: CDR1 MNHEY, CDR2 SMNVEV (reference sequence). This CDR3 comprises 15 residues. CDR3 residues: CASSPLLYTSYEQYF. The CDR3 DNA reads TGTGCCAGCAGTCCCCTCTTGTACACCTCCTACGAGCAGTACTTC.

Here the CDR3 reads CASSVLGSRELFF. The CDR3 DNA follows: TGTGCCAGCAGCGTATTAGGGTCCAGGGAGCTGTTTTTT. The V and J genes are TRBV9 and TRBJ2-2; no clear D. The length of the CDR3 is 13 residues. Trimming stripped 1 base from V and 9 bases from J, with 10 bases between. Germline CDR1 SGDLS, CDR2 YYNGEE.

CDR3 amino acids: CASSQRQGFSYEQYF. CDR3 nucleotides: TGCGCCAGCAGCCAACGACAGGGCTTCTCCTACGAGCAGTACTTC. This sequence joins TRBV4-1 and TRBJ2-7, with 7 nucleotides matching TRBD1. Trimming took 2 bases from V and 0 from J; bases not matched to a gene: 4. The CDR3 has 15 residues. Germline loops: CDR1 MGHRA, CDR2 YSYEKL.

V is TRBV29-1 and J is TRBJ1-2; the D gene is possibly TRBD1 (5 bases). V was cut by 2 bases and J by 0 bases, with 10 bases left in between. The CDR3 totals 14 residues. Germline V lookup: CDR1 SQVTM, CDR2 ANQGSEA. Here the CDR3 reads CSVERDGANYGYTF. The CDR3 nucleotides read TGCAGCGTTGAAAGGGACGGCGCTAACTATGGCTACACCTTC.

J is TRBJ1-2 and V is TRBV29-1; D may be TRBD1 (6 bases). The CDR3 has 13 residues. In germline, CDR1 is SQVTM, CDR2 ANQGSEA. Trimming took 4 bases from V and 4 from J, leaving 13 bases between them. Written as DNA, the CDR3 is TGCAGCGTTGGTGGGACACAGACCTATGGCTACACCTTC. Residues: CSVGGTQTYGYTF. The full variable domain, its missing parts supplied by reference TRBV29-1 and TRBJ1-2, is SAVISQKPSRDICQRGTSLTIQCQVDSQVTMMFWYRQQPGQSLTLIATANQGSEATYESGFVIDKFPISRPNLTFSTLTVSNMSPEDSSIYLCSVGGTQTYGYTFGSGTRLTVV.

J is TRBJ2-2 and V is TRBV23-1; D assignment may be TRBD1 or TRBD2 (5 bases each). TRBV23-1 is labeled an ORF, and its function is uncertain. The CDR3 spans 19 residues. The V gene lost 0 bases and the J gene lost 1 base, with 18 bases spanning the gap. This CDR3 is CASSQSRTGRTMNTGELFF. Written as DNA, the CDR3 is TGCGCCAGCAGTCAATCCCGGACGGGGCGGACGATGAACACCGGGGAGCTGTTTTTT.

V usage is TRBV6-5 and J usage is TRBJ1-6; the match to TRBD1 covers 7 bases. Germline lookup yields CDR1 MNHEY and CDR2 SVGAGI. Unmatched junction bases numbered 13, after V lost 11 bases and J lost 6 bases. This CDR3 spans 15 amino acids. Here the CDR3 DNA reads TGTGCCGCAGCAGCTTCACAGGGGCCTAATTCACCCCTCCACTTT. Its translation: CAAAASQGPNSPLHF.

The chain couples TRBV19 to TRBJ1-1; 11 bases align to TRBD1. Germline-derived CDR1 and CDR2 are LNHDA and SQIVND (reference sequence). V shed 8 bases, J shed 7 bases, and the junction held 6 bases outside the gene matches. The CDR3 loop spans 13 amino acids. CDR3 amino acids: CASSGTGGDEAFF. The CDR3 DNA sequence: TGTGCCAGTTCCGGGACAGGGGGAGATGAAGCTTTCTTT. Filled out from reference TRBV19 and TRBJ1-1, the complete variable domain reads DGGITQSPKYLFRKEGQNVTLSCEQNLNHDAMYWYRQDPGQGLRLIYYSQIVNDFQKGDIAEGYSVSREKKESFPLTVTSAQKNPTAFYLCASSGTGGDEAFFGQGTRLTVV.

The chain links TRBV5-1 to TRBJ2-7, with TRBD1 matching 10 bases. Germline V lookup: CDR1 SGHRS, CDR2 YFSETQ. This CDR3 spans 15 amino acids. After removal of 1 base from V and 5 bases from J, the junction contained 6 bases not matched to a gene. Here the CDR3 DNA reads TGCGCCAGCAGCTTGCGACAGGGGGCAGTTAACGAGCAGTACTTC. Translated: CASSLRQGAVNEQYF.

This rearrangement joins TRBV10-2 to TRBJ1-4; D is undetermined. V gave up 3 bases and J gave up 8 bases, with 16 bases separating them. The CDR3 totals 15 residues. CDR1 WSHSY and CDR2 SAAADI come from the germline V gene. The CDR3 DNA reads TGCGCCAGCAGTGACGGTCAACCTCTGCCGGAAAAACTGTTTTTT. It codes for CASSDGQPLPEKLFF.